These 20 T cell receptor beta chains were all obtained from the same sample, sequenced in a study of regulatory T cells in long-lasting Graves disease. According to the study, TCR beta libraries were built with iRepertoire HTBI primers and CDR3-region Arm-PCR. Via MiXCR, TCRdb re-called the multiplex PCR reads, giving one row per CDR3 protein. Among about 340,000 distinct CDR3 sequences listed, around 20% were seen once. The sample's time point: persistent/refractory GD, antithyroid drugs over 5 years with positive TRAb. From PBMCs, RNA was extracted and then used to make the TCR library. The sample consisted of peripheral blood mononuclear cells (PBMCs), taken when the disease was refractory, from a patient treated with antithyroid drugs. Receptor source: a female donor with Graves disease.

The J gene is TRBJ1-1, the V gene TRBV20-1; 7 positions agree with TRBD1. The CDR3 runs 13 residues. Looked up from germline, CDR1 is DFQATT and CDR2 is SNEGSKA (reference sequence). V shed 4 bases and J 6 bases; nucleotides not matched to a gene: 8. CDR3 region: CSAKDRVGAEAFF. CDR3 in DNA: TGCAGTGCTAAAGACAGGGTAGGGGCTGAAGCTTTCTTT.

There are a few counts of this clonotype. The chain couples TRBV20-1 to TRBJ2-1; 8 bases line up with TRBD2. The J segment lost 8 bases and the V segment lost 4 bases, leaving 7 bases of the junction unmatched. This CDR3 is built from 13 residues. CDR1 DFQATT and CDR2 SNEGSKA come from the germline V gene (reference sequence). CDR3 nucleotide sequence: TGCAGTGCTACGGGACTAGTGAAGGATGAGCAGTTCTTC. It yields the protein CSATGLVKDEQFF.

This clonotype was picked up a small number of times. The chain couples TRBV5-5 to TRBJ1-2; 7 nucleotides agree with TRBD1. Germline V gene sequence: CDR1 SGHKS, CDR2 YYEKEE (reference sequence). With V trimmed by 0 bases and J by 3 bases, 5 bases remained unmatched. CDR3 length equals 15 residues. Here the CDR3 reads CASSLATGSHYGYTF. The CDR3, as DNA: TGTGCCAGCAGCTTGGCGACAGGGTCACACTATGGCTACACCTTC.

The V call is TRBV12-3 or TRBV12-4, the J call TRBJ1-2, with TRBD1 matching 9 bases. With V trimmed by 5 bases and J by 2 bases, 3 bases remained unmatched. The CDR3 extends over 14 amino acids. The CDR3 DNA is TGTGCCAGCAGTGTTGGGACAGGGAACTATGGCTACACCTTC. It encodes CASSVGTGNYGYTF.

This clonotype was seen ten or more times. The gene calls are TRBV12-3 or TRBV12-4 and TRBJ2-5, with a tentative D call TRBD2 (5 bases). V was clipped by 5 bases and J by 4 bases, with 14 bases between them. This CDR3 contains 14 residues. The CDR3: CASSGSWRSETQYF. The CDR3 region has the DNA TGTGCCAGCAGTGGGAGCTGGAGATCAGAGACCCAGTACTTC.

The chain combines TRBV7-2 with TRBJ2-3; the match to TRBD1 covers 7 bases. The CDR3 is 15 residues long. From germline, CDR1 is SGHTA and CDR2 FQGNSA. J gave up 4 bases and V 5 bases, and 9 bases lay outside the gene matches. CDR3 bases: TGTGCCAGCAGCCAAGCCCGACAGGGATCAGATACGCAGTATTTT. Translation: CASSQARQGSDTQYF.

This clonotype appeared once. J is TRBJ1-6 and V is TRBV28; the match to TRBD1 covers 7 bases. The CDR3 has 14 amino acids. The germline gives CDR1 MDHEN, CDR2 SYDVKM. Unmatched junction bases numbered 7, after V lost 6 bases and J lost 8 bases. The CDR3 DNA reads TGTGCCAGCAGCATCGACAGGGAGGATTCACCCCTCCACTTT. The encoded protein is CASSIDREDSPLHF.

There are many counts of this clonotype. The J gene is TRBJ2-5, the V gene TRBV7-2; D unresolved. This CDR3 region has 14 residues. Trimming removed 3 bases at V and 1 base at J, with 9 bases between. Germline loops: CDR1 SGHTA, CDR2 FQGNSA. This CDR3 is CASSLRKGQETQYF. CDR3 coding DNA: TGTGCCAGCAGCTTGAGGAAGGGCCAAGAGACCCAGTACTTC.

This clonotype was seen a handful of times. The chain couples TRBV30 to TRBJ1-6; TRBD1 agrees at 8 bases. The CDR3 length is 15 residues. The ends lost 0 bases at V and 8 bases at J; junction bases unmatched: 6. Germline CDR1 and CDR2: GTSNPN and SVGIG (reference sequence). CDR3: CAWSVPTGDDSPLHF. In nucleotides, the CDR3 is TGTGCCTGGAGTGTACCGACAGGGGACGATTCACCCCTCCACTTT.

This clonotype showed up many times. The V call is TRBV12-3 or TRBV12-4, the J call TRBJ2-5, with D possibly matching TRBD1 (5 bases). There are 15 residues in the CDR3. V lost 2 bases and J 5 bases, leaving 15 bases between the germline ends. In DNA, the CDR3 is TGTGCCAGCAGTTTAAGGCAGGGCCGGTCGGAGACCCAGTACTTC. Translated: CASSLRQGRSETQYF.

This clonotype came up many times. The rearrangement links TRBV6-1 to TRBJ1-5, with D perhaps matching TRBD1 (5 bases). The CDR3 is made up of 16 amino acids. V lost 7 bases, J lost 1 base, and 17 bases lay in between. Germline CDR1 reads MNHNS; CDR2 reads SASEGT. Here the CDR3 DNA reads TGTGCCAGCACCAAGGATCCGGGGGGAAGCAATCAGCCCCAGCATTTT. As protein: CASTKDPGGSNQPQHF.

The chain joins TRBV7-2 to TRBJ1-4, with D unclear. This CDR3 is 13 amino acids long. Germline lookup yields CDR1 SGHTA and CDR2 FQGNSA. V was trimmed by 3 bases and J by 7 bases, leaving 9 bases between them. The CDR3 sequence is CASSFSMGEKLFF. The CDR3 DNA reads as TGTGCCAGCAGCTTTAGCATGGGTGAAAAACTGTTTTTT.

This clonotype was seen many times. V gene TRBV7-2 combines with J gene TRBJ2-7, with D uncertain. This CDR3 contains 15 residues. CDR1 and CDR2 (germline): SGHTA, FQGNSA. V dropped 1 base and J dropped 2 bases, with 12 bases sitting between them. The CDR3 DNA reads TGTGCCAGCAGCTTAGGTAGGGCAGTAACCTACGAGCAGTACTTC. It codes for CASSLGRAVTYEQYF. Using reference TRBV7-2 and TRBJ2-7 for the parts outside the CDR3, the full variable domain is GAGVSQSPSNKVTEKGKDVELRCDPISGHTALYWYRQSLGQGLEFLIYFQGNSAPDKSGLPSDRFSAERTGGSVSTLTIQRTQQEDSAVYLCASSLGRAVTYEQYFGPGTRLTVT.

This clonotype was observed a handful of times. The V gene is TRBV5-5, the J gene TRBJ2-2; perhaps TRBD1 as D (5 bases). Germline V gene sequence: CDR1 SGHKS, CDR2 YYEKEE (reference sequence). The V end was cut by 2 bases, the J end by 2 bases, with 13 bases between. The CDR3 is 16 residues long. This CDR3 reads CASSLDGGHNTGELFF. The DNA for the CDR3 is TGTGCCAGCAGCTTAGATGGCGGACATAACACCGGGGAGCTGTTTTTT.

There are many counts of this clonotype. CDR3 nucleotides: TGTGCCAGCAGCTCGCCTGACAGGGTCCAGCAGTACTTC. Encoded protein: CASSSPDRVQQYF. The chain links TRBV7-9 to TRBJ2-7; 7 bases align to TRBD1. Germline V gene sequence: CDR1 SEHNR, CDR2 FQNEAQ (reference sequence). The CDR3 runs to 13 residues. J gave up 8 bases and V 4 bases, and 8 bases lay outside the gene matches.

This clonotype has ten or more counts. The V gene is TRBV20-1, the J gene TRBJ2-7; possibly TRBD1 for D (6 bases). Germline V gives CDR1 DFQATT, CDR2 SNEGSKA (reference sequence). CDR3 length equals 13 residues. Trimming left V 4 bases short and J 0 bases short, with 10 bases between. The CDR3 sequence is CSAIQGSSYEQYF. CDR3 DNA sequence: TGCAGTGCTATACAGGGTAGCTCCTACGAGCAGTACTTC.

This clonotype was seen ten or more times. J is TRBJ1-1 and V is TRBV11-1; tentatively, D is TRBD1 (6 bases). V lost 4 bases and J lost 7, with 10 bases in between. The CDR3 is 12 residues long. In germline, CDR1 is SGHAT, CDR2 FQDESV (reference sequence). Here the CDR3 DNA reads TGTGCCAGCAGCTACAGGGCTGATGAAGCTTTCTTT. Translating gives CASSYRADEAFF.

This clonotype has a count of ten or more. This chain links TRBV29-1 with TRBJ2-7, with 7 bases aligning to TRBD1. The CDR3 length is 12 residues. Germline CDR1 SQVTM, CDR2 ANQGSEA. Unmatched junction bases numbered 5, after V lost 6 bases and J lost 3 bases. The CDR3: CSVAGTVYEQYF. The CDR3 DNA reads TGCAGCGTCGCCGGGACAGTCTACGAGCAGTACTTC.

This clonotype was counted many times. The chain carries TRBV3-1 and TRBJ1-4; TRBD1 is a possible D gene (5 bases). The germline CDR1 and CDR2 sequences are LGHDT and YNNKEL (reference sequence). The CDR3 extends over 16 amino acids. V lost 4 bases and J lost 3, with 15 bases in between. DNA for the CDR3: TGTGCCAGCAGCCGCCCCGCCCAGGGTCCTAATGAAAAACTGTTTTTT. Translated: CASSRPAQGPNEKLFF.

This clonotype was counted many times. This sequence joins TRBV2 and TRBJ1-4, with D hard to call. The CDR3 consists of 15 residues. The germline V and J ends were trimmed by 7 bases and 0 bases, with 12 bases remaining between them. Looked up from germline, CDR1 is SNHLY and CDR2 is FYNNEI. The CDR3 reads CASNVWGSTNEKLFF. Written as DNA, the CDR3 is TGTGCCAGCAACGTGTGGGGTTCAACTAATGAAAAACTGTTTTTT.